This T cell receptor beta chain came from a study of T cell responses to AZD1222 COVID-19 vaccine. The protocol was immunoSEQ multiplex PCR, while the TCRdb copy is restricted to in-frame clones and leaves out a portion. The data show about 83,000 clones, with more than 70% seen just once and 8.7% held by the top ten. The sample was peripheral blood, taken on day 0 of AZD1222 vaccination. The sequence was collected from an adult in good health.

DNA for the CDR3: TGTGCCAGCAGCGCAACAGGGGACTATTCCTACGAGCAGTACTTC. It encodes CASSATGDYSYEQYF. V and J are TRBV6-5 and TRBJ2-7, with D perhaps being TRBD1 or TRBD2 (7 bases each). V was trimmed by 6 bases and J by 1 base, leaving 16 bases between them. Germline CDR1 and CDR2: MNHEY and SVGAGI. This CDR3 has 15 amino acids.